This TCR beta chain was documented in a study of vaccination effects on CD4 cells after COVID-19. Study in general: Antigen-specific CD4+ T cells were expanded (with viral peptide pools) by the ViraFEST assay ahead of sequencing.

Germline V gives CDR1 WNHNN, CDR2 SYGVQD (reference sequence). Trimming pared 3 bases from V and 3 bases from J, leaving 12 bases between. CDR3 size: 15 residues. Study results and caveats: Late post-vaccination, clones induced by infection and those induced by vaccine underwent marked clonal contraction. Convalescent patients numbered few in the study; early post-infection timepoints were missing entirely.

Clones were read by immunoSEQ multiplex PCR, and TCRdb kept only the in-frame ones, dropping some. Found here are about 66,000 clones, less than 85% of them singletons; the top ten hold about 2.5%. For this clone: Antigen specificity is unknown.

The authors isolated CD4+ T cells after roughly eleven days of culture. Vaccine administered to participants consisted of two doses of either BNT162b2 or mRNA-1273. This TCR derives from a human donor who received a COVID-19 vaccine. Sample: CD4+ T cells from PBMCs cultured without peptide, taken after COVID-19 vaccination. V and J are TRBV10-1 and TRBJ2-1, with D possibly called TRBD1 or TRBD2 (5 bases each). DNA for the CDR3: TGCGCCAGCAGTGACGGGGCGGAGATCTACAATGAGCAGTTCTTC. As protein: CASSDGAEIYNEQFF.